Listed below are T cell receptor beta chains from one sample, sequenced in a study of human T cells and chemical hapten exposure. From the RACE reads, TCRdb called clonotypes with MiXCR, one entry per CDR3 protein. The table lists 74,000 or so distinct CDR3 sequences, around a tenth of them singletons, with about 1.5% in the top ten. Sequenced material: whole blood, taken in connection with sensitization to the hapten diphenylcyclopropenone (DPC). Receptors originate from a woman aged 45 to 65 with alopecia areata. Some clones in this sample may be carry-over from other donors' samples. CDR3s include the opening cysteine and the closing phenylalanine or tryptophan. D genes are given only for firm matches. Clone size is stated in some rows and not others, as once, few, many or a class when expanded.

clone_size j_call d_call v_call cdr3_aa cdr3_nt
- TRBJ2-7 - TRBV7-2 CASSLEGSKDEQYF TGTGCCAGCAGCTTAGAGGGGTCGAAGGACGAGCAGTACTTC
- TRBJ1-2 - TRBV14 CASSQVPGYGYTF TGTGCCAGCAGCCAAGTCCCAGGCTATGGCTACACCTTC
many TRBJ2-3 - TRBV29-1 CSVESGTDTQYF TGCAGCGTTGAATCAGGCACAGATACGCAGTATTTT
- TRBJ1-4 - TRBV20-1 CSVAERLNEKLFF TGCAGTGTCGCGGAGAGGCTTAATGAAAAACTGTTTTTT
- TRBJ1-1 - TRBV30 CAWPKRQSGAEAFF TGTGCCTGGCCTAAGAGGCAATCGGGGGCTGAAGCTTTCTTT
few TRBJ1-6 - TRBV11-2 CASSLERANSPLHF TGTGCCAGCAGCTTAGAACGAGCGAATTCACCCCTCCACTTT
few TRBJ1-6 - TRBV5-4 CASSSEGNSPLHF TGTGCCAGCAGCTCTGAGGGGAATTCACCCCTCCACTTT
few TRBJ1-4 - TRBV29-1 CSVVSGSRLNEKLFF TGCAGCGTTGTTTCTGGCTCCCGCCTTAATGAAAAACTGTTTTTT
few TRBJ2-6 - TRBV28 CASSLLGVQAGANVLTF TGTGCCAGCAGTTTATTGGGGGTCCAGGCTGGGGCCAACGTCCTGACTTTC
- TRBJ1-2 - TRBV20-1 CSGPAVNYGYTF TGCAGTGGCCCGGCCGTTAACTATGGCTACACCTTC
few TRBJ2-2 TRBD2 TRBV20-1 CSARDRGRVSGELFF TGCAGTGCTAGAGATAGAGGGAGGGTATCCGGGGAGCTGTTTTTT